The following is a T cell receptor beta chain sequence with its context. This entry is derived from a study of blood T cell repertoires in COVID-19. Study summary: Sample material is recorded as cDNA or gDNA derived from T cells, B-cell-depleted T cells, or PBMCs.

This CDR3 has 16 amino acids. The V end lost 2 bases, the J end lost 0 bases, and 13 bases lay between the germline ends. Per the germline V gene, CDR1 is MNHNS and CDR2 is SASEGT. The method was immunoSEQ multiplex PCR; TCRdb's version includes in-frame clones alone and lacks a portion of them. The table has around 200,000 clones, 70% to 90% seen once. This chain connects TRBV6-1 to TRBJ2-5; no definite D call. The TCR originated in a man aged 40-55 years with acute or convalescent COVID-19. The material sequenced was peripheral blood. In nucleotides, the CDR3 is TGTGCCAGCAGTGAATGGGCAGTCTCGTACCAAGAGACCCAGTACTTC. The encoded protein is CASSEWAVSYQETQYF.